The 20 T cell receptor beta chains below all came from one sample that was sequenced in a study of blood T cell repertoires in COVID-19. Libraries were prepared by immunoSEQ multiplex PCR; TCRdb keeps only in-frame clonotypes and omits some of them. The table records under 95,000 clones, roughly 86% of them present only once. Sequencing was done on a sample of peripheral blood. Receptor source: a human donor with acute or convalescent COVID-19. The donor label of this sample is uncertain.

This clone appeared a single time. The chain uses TRBV5-4 and TRBJ1-2; 7 nucleotides align to TRBD1. V was pared by 1 base and J by 7 bases, with 4 bases of the junction left unmatched. This CDR3 spans 13 amino acids. Germline V lookup: CDR1 SGHNT, CDR2 YYREEE (reference sequence). The CDR3 coding sequence is TGTGCCAGCAGCTTGTACAGGGGCTCTGGCTACACCTTC. Residues: CASSLYRGSGYTF.

The chain joins TRBV29-1 to TRBJ2-7, with D perhaps TRBD1 (6 bases). CDR3 length equals 13 residues. Looked up from germline, CDR1 is SQVTM and CDR2 is ANQGSEA. The ends were cut back, 7 bases at V and 0 bases at J, with 13 bases in the middle. The CDR3 here is CSARTDHSYEQYF. In DNA, the CDR3 is TGCAGCGCCAGGACAGATCACTCCTACGAGCAGTACTTC.

The chain has TRBV9 and TRBJ1-6, with 9 bases identical to TRBD1. The CDR3 sequence is 15 residues long. The V gene end was trimmed by 2 bases and the J gene end by 8 bases; junction bases not matched to a gene: 5. Germline V lookup: CDR1 SGDLS, CDR2 YYNGEE. The CDR3 is CASSVGQGSDSPLHF. The DNA of the CDR3 is TGTGCCAGCAGCGTGGGACAGGGTAGCGATTCACCCCTCCACTTT.

The chain recombines TRBV18 with TRBJ2-7; TRBD1 might be the D (6 bases). Germline CDR1 reads KGHSH; CDR2 reads LQKENI. The CDR3 contains 15 residues. The V gene lost 6 bases and the J gene lost 0 bases, with 15 bases spanning the gap. CDR3 region: CASSPSGRGSYEQYF. As DNA, the CDR3 is TGTGCCAGCTCGCCGTCCGGCAGGGGCTCCTACGAGCAGTACTTC.

This chain connects TRBV19 to TRBJ1-5, with TRBD1 matching 9 bases. Germline V gene lookup returns CDR1 LNHDA and CDR2 SQIVND (reference sequence). This CDR3 comprises 15 residues. The ends lost 8 bases at V and 5 bases at J; junction bases unmatched: 10. The CDR3 loop reads CASGVWDREYQPQHF. The DNA of the CDR3 is TGTGCCAGTGGGGTGTGGGACAGGGAATATCAGCCCCAGCATTTT.

J is TRBJ2-2 and V is TRBV5-3; a weak D match, TRBD1 (5 bases). TRBV5-3 is noted as an ORF with a role that remains uncertain. The CDR3 extends over 17 amino acids. V lost 0 bases and J lost 9, with 21 bases in between. The CDR3 DNA reads as TGTGCCAGAAGCTTGGAGGGGTGTCGTGGGGCTAGGTGGGAGCTGTTTTTT. Encoded protein: CARSLEGCRGARWELFF.

This chain links TRBV28 with TRBJ2-2; 7 bases map to TRBD1. Losses at the gene ends were 3 bases for V and 8 bases for J; bases not matched to a gene: 15. CDR1 and CDR2 (germline): MDHEN, SYDVKM. The CDR3 totals 17 residues. CDR3 loop: CASSFRPLDRSIGELFF. The CDR3 coding sequence is TGTGCCAGCAGTTTTAGGCCCCTGGACAGGTCAATAGGGGAGCTGTTTTTT.

This clone showed up just a few times. The gene calls are TRBV7-9 and TRBJ1-6, with TRBD1 matching over 10 bases. This CDR3 is built from 14 residues. V was clipped by 5 bases and J by 10 bases; unmatched bases: 5. Germline lookup yields CDR1 SEHNR and CDR2 FQNEAQ (reference sequence). In DNA, the CDR3 is TGTGCCAGCAGCCCAGACAGGGGGCTCTCACCCCTCCACTTT. Protein sequence: CASSPDRGLSPLHF. The whole variable domain, remainder taken from reference TRBV7-9 and TRBJ1-6, is DTGVSQNPRHKITKRGQNVTFRCDPISEHNRLYWYRQTLGQGPEFLTYFQNEAQLEKSRLLSDRFSAERPKGSFSTLEIQRTEQGDSAMYLCASSPDRGLSPLHFGNGTRLTVT.

A single count supports this clone. The V gene is TRBV29-1, the J gene TRBJ1-6; 8 nucleotides align to TRBD1. Per the germline V gene, CDR1 is SQVTM and CDR2 is ANQGSEA. The V gene end was trimmed by 6 bases and the J gene end by 7 bases; junction bases not matched to a gene: 8. The CDR3 has 14 residues. As DNA, the CDR3 is TGCAGCGTGCAGTCTGGGACAGGAAATTCACCCCTCCACTTT. Residues: CSVQSGTGNSPLHF.

J is TRBJ1-2 and V is TRBV6-5; D possibly corresponds to TRBD1 (6 bases). Germline values: CDR1 MNHEY, CDR2 SVGAGI. Trimming removed 5 bases from V and 6 bases from J, with 10 bases in between. CDR3 length: 12 amino acids. As DNA, the CDR3 is TGTGCCAGCAGTCTGTCAGGGGATGGCTACACCTTC. It yields the protein CASSLSGDGYTF.

A single count supports this clone. A junction end diverges from the germline sequence, so it may reflect a read error. The CDR3 DNA reads as TGTGTCAGCAGTTTTCTAAACTATGGCTACACCTTC. It codes for CVSSFLNYGYTF. V usage is TRBV6-2 or TRBV6-3 and J usage is TRBJ1-2; D gene ambiguous. Per the germline V gene, CDR1 is MNHEY and CDR2 is SVGEGT. The CDR3 extends over 12 amino acids.

The chain has TRBV9 and TRBJ1-5; 8 bases match TRBD1. This CDR3 has 15 amino acids. Germline V gene data show CDR1 as SGDLS and CDR2 as YYNGEE. V trimming: 2 bases; J trimming: 4 bases; junction bases outside the gene matches: 5. CDR3 DNA sequence: TGTGCCAGCAGCGTTTCAGGGGGCGCGAATCAGCCCCAGCATTTT. Its protein product is CASSVSGGANQPQHF.

CDR3 nucleotide sequence: TGTGCCAGCTCACCACTACAGGGGGTACAGACCCAGTACTTC. The encoded protein is CASSPLQGVQTQYF. This chain uses TRBV18 with TRBJ2-5; TRBD1 matches 8 bases. Looked up from germline, CDR1 is KGHSH and CDR2 is LQKENI. This CDR3 is 14 amino acids long. V shed 1 base, J shed 6 bases, and the junction held 4 bases outside the gene matches.

The count of this clone is one. The V gene is TRBV3-1 (or the pseudogene TRBV3-2), the J gene TRBJ2-7, with D possibly matching TRBD1 (5 bases). CDR1 and CDR2 from the germline V gene are LGHDT and YNNKEL (reference sequence). The CDR3 is made up of 14 amino acids. Trimming stripped 4 bases from V and 5 bases from J, with 15 bases between. The DNA of the CDR3 is TGTGCCAGCAGCCGGAGCCCCTCAGGGCACGAGCAGTACTTC. Translation: CASSRSPSGHEQYF.

The chain joins TRBV18 to TRBJ2-5; D gene unclear. Germline lookup yields CDR1 KGHSH and CDR2 LQKENI. V was trimmed by 0 bases and J by 3 bases, leaving 11 bases between them. CDR3 length: 15 residues. The CDR3 DNA reads TGTGCCAGCTCACCACCCAGCCGGGTTAAAGAGACCCAGTACTTC. Translation: CASSPPSRVKETQYF. The whole variable domain, filled in from reference TRBV18 and TRBJ2-5, reads NAGVMQNPRHLVRRRGQEARLRCSPMKGHSHVYWYRQLPEEGLKFMVYLQKENIIDESGMPKERFSAEFPKEGPSILRIQQVVRGDSAAYFCASSPPSRVKETQYFGPGTRLLVL.

This sequence joins TRBV5-1 and TRBJ1-4; possible D gene TRBD1, 5 bases. Trimming took 5 bases from V and 8 from J, leaving 16 bases between them. Germline CDR1 is SGHRS and CDR2 is YFSETQ. CDR3 length equals 14 residues. CDR3 sequence reads: CASSSGTRGEKLFF. CDR3 in DNA: TGCGCCAGCAGTTCCGGGACCCGGGGGGAAAAACTGTTTTTT.

This clone was seen more than once but under ten times. The chain uses TRBV20-1 and TRBJ2-3; a possible D gene is TRBD1 (8 bases). Looked up from germline, CDR1 is DFQATT and CDR2 is SNEGSKA (reference sequence). This CDR3 comprises 11 residues. With 5 bases removed from V and 8 bases from J, the gap between germline ends came to 11 bases. CDR3 loop: CSAYRGGTQYF. The CDR3 coding sequence is TGCAGTGCTTACAGGGGGGGTACGCAGTATTTT.

About this clone itself: One end of the junction varies from germline; a read error may be responsible. The V gene is TRBV7-7, the J gene TRBJ2-5, with D perhaps matching TRBD2 (5 bases). The CDR3 runs 15 residues. Germline loops: CDR1 SSHAT, CDR2 FNYEAQ (reference sequence). The CDR3 DNA follows: TGTGCTAGCAGCTTGGGAGCGGCGGAACAAGAGACCCAGTACTTC. Its translation is CASSLGAAEQETQYF. The whole variable domain, remainder taken from reference TRBV7-7 and TRBJ2-5, is GAGVSQSPRYKVTKRGQDVTLRCDPISSHATLYWYQQALGQGPEFLTYFNYEAQPDKSGLPSDRFSAERPEGSISTLTIQRTEQRDSAMYRCASSLGAAEQETQYFGPGTRLLVL.

The V gene is TRBV9, the J gene TRBJ2-2; 8 bases fit TRBD2. Germline V gene lookup returns CDR1 SGDLS and CDR2 YYNGEE. The CDR3 extends over 16 amino acids. The junction had 5 bases not matched to a gene; V was cut back by 0 bases and J by 4 bases. The CDR3 DNA reads TGTGCCAGCAGCGTAGGGCTAGCGGGTACCACCGGGGAGCTGTTTTTT. It yields the protein CASSVGLAGTTGELFF.

This chain uses TRBV24-1 with TRBJ2-5; D remains ambiguous. With 1 base removed from V and 1 base from J, the gap between germline ends came to 6 bases. The CDR3 contains 14 residues. Germline V lookup: CDR1 KGHDR, CDR2 SFDVKD. The CDR3 protein is CATSDFASQETQYF. In DNA form, the CDR3 reads TGTGCCACCAGTGATTTTGCTAGCCAAGAGACCCAGTACTTC.